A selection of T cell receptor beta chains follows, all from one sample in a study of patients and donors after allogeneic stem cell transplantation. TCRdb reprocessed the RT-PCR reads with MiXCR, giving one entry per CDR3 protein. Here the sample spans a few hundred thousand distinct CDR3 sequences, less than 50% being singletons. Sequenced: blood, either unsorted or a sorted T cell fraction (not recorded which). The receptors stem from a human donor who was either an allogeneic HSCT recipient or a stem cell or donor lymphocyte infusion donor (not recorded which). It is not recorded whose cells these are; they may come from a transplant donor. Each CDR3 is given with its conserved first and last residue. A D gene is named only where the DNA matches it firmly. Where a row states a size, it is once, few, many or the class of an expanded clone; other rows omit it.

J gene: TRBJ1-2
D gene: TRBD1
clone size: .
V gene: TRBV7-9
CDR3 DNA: TGTGCCAGCAGCGCGGACAGGGGAGGTCCTGGCTACACCTTC
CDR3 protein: CASSADRGGPGYTF

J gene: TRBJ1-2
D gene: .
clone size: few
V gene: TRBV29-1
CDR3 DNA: TGCAGCGTATCGAACAGGCGAAAAGGCTACACCTTC
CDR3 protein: CSVSNRRKGYTF

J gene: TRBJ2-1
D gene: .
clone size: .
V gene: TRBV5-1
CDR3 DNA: TGCGCCAGCAGCTTGGAAACAAGAAACAATGAGCAGTTCTTC
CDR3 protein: CASSLETRNNEQFF

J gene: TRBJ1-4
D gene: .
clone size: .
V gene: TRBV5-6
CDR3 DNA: TGTGCCAGCAGCCCCGGGACCGCCCCAAAACTGTTTTTT
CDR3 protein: CASSPGTAPKLFF

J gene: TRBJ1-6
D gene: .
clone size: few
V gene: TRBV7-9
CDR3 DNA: TGTGCCAGCAGCTTAGGGACAGTAAATTCACCCCTCCACTTT
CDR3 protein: CASSLGTVNSPLHF

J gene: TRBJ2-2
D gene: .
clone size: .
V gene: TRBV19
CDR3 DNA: TGTGCCAGTAGTATAACCCGCGGGGAGCTGTTTTTT
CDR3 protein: CASSITRGELFF

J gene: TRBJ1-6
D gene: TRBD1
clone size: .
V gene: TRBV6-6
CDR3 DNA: TGTGCCAGCAGTTACGAGGGACAGCTTAATTCACCCCTCCACTTT
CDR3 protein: CASSYEGQLNSPLHF

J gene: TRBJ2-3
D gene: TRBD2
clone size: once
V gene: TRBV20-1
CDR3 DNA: TGCAGTGTCAACGGGGGGGCTCGAGGCACAGATACGCAGTATTTT
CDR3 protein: CSVNGGARGTDTQYF

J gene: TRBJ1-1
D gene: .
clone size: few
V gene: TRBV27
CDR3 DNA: TGTGCCAGCAGTTTACGGCATCCACTCGGTTTGAACACTGAAGCTTTCTTT
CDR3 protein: CASSLRHPLGLNTEAFF

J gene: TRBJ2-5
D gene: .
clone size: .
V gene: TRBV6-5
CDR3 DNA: TGTGCCAGCAGTGGGCAAGAGACCCAGTACTTC
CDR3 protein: CASSGQETQYF

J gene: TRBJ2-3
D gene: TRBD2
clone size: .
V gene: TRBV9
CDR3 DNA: TGTGCCAGCTCCCCGACTAGCCACAGCACAGATACGCAGTATTTT
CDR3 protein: CASSPTSHSTDTQYF

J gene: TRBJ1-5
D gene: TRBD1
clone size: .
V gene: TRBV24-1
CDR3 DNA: TGTGCCACCACACCCACTACCGGGACAGGGGGCAACCAGCCCCAGCATTTT
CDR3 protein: CATTPTTGTGGNQPQHF

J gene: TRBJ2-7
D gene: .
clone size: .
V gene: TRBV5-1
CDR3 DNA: TGCGCCAGCAGCCCCGGGACATTTTTGGGCGAGCAGTACTTC
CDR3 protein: CASSPGTFLGEQYF

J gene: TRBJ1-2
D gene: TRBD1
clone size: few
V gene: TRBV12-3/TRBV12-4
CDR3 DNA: TGTGCCAGCAGTTTTACGACAGGGCTGAAGAAAATCACCTTC
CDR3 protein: CASSFTTGLKKITF

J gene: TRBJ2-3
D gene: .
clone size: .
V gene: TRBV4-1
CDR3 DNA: TGCGCCAGCAGGCCTGGGACTGTCCGAGGCACAGATACGCAGTATTTT
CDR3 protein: CASRPGTVRGTDTQYF

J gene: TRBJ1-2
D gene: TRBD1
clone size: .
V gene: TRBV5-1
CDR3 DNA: TGCGCCAGCAGCTTAACAGGGGGTTACTATGGCTACACCTTC
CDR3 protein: CASSLTGGYYGYTF

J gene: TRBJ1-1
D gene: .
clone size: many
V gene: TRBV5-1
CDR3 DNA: TGTGCCAGCAGCCTAGGAACGAACACTGAAGCTTTCTTT
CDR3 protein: CASSLGTNTEAFF

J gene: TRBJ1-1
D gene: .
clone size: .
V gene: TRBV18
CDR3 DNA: TGTGCCAGCTCCCGGGATCCCGGTAGGACTGAAGCTTTCTTT
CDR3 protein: CASSRDPGRTEAFF

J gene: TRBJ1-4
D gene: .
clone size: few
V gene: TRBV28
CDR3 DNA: TGTGCCACCGGGGGAGGTTCATGGGAAAAACTGTTTTTT
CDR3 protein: CATGGGSWEKLFF

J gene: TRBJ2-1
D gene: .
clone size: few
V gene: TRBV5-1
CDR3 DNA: TGCGCCAGCAGCTTGGGCTTACCCTCCTACAATGAGCAGTTCTTC
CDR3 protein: CASSLGLPSYNEQFF

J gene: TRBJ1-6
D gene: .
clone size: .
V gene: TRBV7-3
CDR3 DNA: TGTGCCAGCAGCTTAGGATGGCAGGGCCTGCGATCACCCCTCCACTTT
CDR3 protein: CASSLGWQGLRSPLHF

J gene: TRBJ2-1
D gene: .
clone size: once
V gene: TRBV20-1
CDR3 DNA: TGCAGTGCTAGATGGGGGAATGAGCAGTTCTTC
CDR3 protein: CSARWGNEQFF

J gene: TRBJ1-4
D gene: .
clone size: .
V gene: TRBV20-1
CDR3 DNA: TGCAGTGCTACTCCAAGCAGAGGGGAGACTAATGAAAAACTGTTTTTT
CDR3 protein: CSATPSRGETNEKLFF

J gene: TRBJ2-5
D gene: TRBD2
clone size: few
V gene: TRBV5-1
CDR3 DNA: TGCGCCAGCAGCGAACGGCCGGGACTAGCGTCAGAGACCCAGTACTTC
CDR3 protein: CASSERPGLASETQYF

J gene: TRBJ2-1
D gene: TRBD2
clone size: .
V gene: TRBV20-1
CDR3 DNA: TGCAGTGCTAGAGACGGGACTAGCGGGGGACTAATGGACAATGAGCAGTTCTTC
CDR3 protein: CSARDGTSGGLMDNEQFF

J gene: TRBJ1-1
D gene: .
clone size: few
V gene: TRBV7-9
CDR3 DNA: TGTGCCAGCAGCTCCTTAAAACGACCCTGGGGCACTGAAGCTTTCTTT
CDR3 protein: CASSSLKRPWGTEAFF

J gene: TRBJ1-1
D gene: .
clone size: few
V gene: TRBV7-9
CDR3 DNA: TGTGCCAGCAGGGAGAGGGGTGAAGCTTTCTTT
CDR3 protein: CASRERGEAFF

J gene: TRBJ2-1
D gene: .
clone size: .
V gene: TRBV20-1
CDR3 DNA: TGCAGTGCTAGAGGGACTGAGAACTACAATGAGCAGTTCTTC
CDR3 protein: CSARGTENYNEQFF